A selection of T cell receptor beta chains follows, all from one sample in a study of shared clonotypes between healthy human individuals. Profiled with immunoSEQ multiplex PCR; TCRdb holds only in-frame clones, not every one. The sample gives over 1.4 million clones, roughly 96% of which show up once; roughly 1.2% is in the top ten. The sample consisted of naive CD4+ T cells sorted from blood. The receptors were sampled from a man aged 25 to 40 in good health. The CDR3 runs from the conserved cysteine through the conserved F or W. The D gene is left open where the match is weak. Clone sizes are given selectively: once, few, many, or a class where the clone is expanded.

>TRBV27|TRBD2|.|16|TRBJ2-7
CASSAIAGGLGGEQYF
TGTGCCAGCAGTGCCATAGCGGGAGGGCTAGGGGGCGAGCAGTACTTC
>TRBV6-1|.|once|14|TRBJ1-5
CASSHVGIAEPQHF
TGTGCCAGCAGTCATGTAGGGATCGCGGAGCCCCAGCATTTT
>TRBV7-8|.|.|15|TRBJ2-3
CASSTEMLKTDTQYF
TGTGCCAGCTCCACGGAGATGCTTAAAACAGATACGCAGTATTTT
>TRBV28|TRBD2|.|15|TRBJ2-5
CASSVSGRYPGTQYF
TGTGCCAGCAGTGTCAGCGGGAGGTACCCCGGGACCCAGTACTTC
>TRBV28|.|.|15|TRBJ2-7
CASSSHPYPPYEQYF
TGTGCCAGCAGTTCCCATCCCTATCCCCCTTACGAGCAGTACTTC
>TRBV5-1|.|.|13|TRBJ1-1
CASSSSPNTEAFF
TGCGCCAGCAGCTCCTCACCGAACACTGAAGCTTTCTTT
>TRBV6-4|.|.|13|TRBJ1-1
CASSQRMNTEAFF
TGTGCCAGCAGTCAGCGAATGAACACTGAAGCTTTCTTT
>TRBV19|.|.|14|TRBJ2-1
CASSIGQTYNEQFF
TGTGCCAGTAGTATCGGACAGACTTACAATGAGCAGTTCTTC
>TRBV10-3|.|few|13|TRBJ1-5
CAISDVSNQPQHF
TGTGCCATCAGTGATGTTAGCAATCAGCCCCAGCATTTT
>TRBV5-4|.|.|14|TRBJ1-1
CASSLSSRNTEAFF
TGTGCCAGCAGCTTGTCGAGCAGGAACACTGAAGCTTTCTTT
>TRBV7-9|.|.|12|TRBJ1-1
CASSFTDTEAFF
TGTGCCAGCAGCTTCACCGACACTGAAGCTTTCTTT
>TRBV28|.|.|11|TRBJ2-7
CATRGSYEQYF
TGTGCGACCAGGGGCTCCTACGAGCAGTACTTC
>TRBV5-1|.|.|13|TRBJ2-2
CASSFDRTGELFF
TGCGCCAGCAGCTTCGACAGGACCGGGGAGCTGTTTTTT
>TRBV18|.|.|15|TRBJ1-1
CASSPPRGTFTEAFF
TGTGCCAGCTCACCACCGAGGGGTACGTTCACTGAAGCTTTCTTT
>TRBV2|.|once|16|TRBJ2-1
CASSYQTGIGDNEQFF
TGTGCCAGCAGTTATCAAACAGGGATAGGTGACAATGAGCAGTTCTTC
>TRBV19|.|.|16|TRBJ1-2
CASSMSGRHQNYGYTF
TGTGCCAGTAGTATGTCGGGCAGGCACCAAAACTATGGCTACACCTTC
>TRBV28|.|.|12|TRBJ2-1
CASFQGGHEQFF
TGTGCCAGCTTCCAGGGCGGCCATGAGCAGTTCTTC
>TRBV27|.|.|18|TRBJ2-7
CASSSEGTGISLNYEQYF
TGTGCCAGCAGTTCGGAGGGTACAGGGATTAGCCTAAATTACGAGCAGTACTTC
>TRBV5-4|.|.|15|TRBJ2-3
CASSLDGGGTDTQYF
TGTGCCAGCAGCTTGGACGGAGGGGGCACAGATACGCAGTATTTT
>TRBV6-1|TRBD1|.|14|TRBJ1-1
CASSENRGNTEAFF
TGTGCCAGCAGTGAAAACAGGGGGAACACTGAAGCTTTCTTT
>TRBV7-6|TRBD1|.|15|TRBJ1-1
CASSSPRTGVSEAFF
TGTGCCAGCAGCTCACCCAGGACAGGGGTATCTGAAGCTTTCTTT
>TRBV29-1|.|.|14|TRBJ1-1
CSVGGRVGNTEAFF
TGCAGCGTTGGGGGTCGGGTTGGGAACACTGAAGCTTTCTTT
>TRBV30|.|.|15|TRBJ2-6
CAWLRGGVGANVLTF
TGTGCCTGGCTTAGGGGGGGCGTCGGGGCCAACGTCCTGACTTTC
>TRBV5-1|.|.|13|TRBJ2-5
CASSSSVMETQYF
TGCGCCAGCAGCTCTAGCGTCATGGAGACCCAGTACTTC
>TRBV4-1|.|once|16|TRBJ2-7
CASSQDHRANRYEQYF
TGCGCCAGCAGCCAGGACCACAGGGCAAATCGCTACGAGCAGTACTTC
>TRBV2|.|once|14|TRBJ1-4
CASSWSGPNEKLFF
TGTGCCAGCAGTTGGTCAGGGCCTAATGAAAAACTGTTTTTT
>TRBV6-5|.|.|13|TRBJ2-5
CASMGRILETQYF
TGTGCCAGCATGGGGAGAATCTTGGAGACCCAGTACTTC
>TRBV7-2|.|.|14|TRBJ2-1
CASSLGKTYNEQFF
TGTGCCAGCAGCTTAGGGAAAACCTACAATGAGCAGTTCTTC
>TRBV7-2|.|.|16|TRBJ2-1
CASSSGEWGAYNEQFF
TGTGCCAGCAGCTCAGGGGAGTGGGGGGCCTACAATGAGCAGTTCTTC
>TRBV2|.|.|13|TRBJ2-3
CASSERVTDTQYF
TGTGCCAGCAGTGAAAGGGTCACAGATACGCAGTATTTT
>TRBV5-6|.|.|15|TRBJ1-1
CASSPSWRPNTEAFF
TGTGCCAGCAGCCCATCTTGGAGGCCGAACACTGAAGCTTTCTTT
>TRBV18|.|.|15|TRBJ2-3
CASSPLGLSTDTQYF
TGTGCCAGCTCACCACTTGGACTTAGCACAGATACGCAGTATTTT
>TRBV5-1|.|.|16|TRBJ2-3
CASSWDTAGAKDTQYF
TGCGCCAGCAGCTGGGACACGGCGGGAGCTAAAGATACGCAGTATTTT
>TRBV6-6|TRBD1|.|14|TRBJ2-7
CASSSSDRGHEQYF
TGTGCCAGCAGTTCCTCGGACAGGGGGCATGAGCAGTACTTC
>TRBV2|TRBD1|.|13|TRBJ2-7
CASCRDRVNEQYF
TGTGCCAGCTGCCGGGACAGAGTAAACGAGCAGTACTTC
>TRBV27|.|.|16|TRBJ2-3
CASSLSQGGPTDTQYF
TGTGCCAGCAGTTTATCACAGGGGGGGCCCACAGATACGCAGTATTTT
>TRBV19|TRBD2|.|16|TRBJ2-7
CASSILEGGRAGEQYF
TGTGCCAGTAGTATTTTGGAGGGCGGGAGAGCTGGGGAGCAGTACTTC
>TRBV19|TRBD2|.|16|TRBJ2-1
CASSIRMSWRESEQFF
TGTGCCAGTAGTATTCGGATGAGTTGGCGGGAGAGTGAGCAGTTCTTC
>TRBV6-5|.|.|13|TRBJ1-1
CASSYLVNTEAFF
TGTGCCAGCAGTTACCTGGTGAACACTGAAGCTTTCTTT
>TRBV4-3|.|.|17|TRBJ2-1
CASSQDLRGSSYNEQFF
TGCGCCAGCAGCCAAGACCTACGGGGAAGCTCCTACAATGAGCAGTTCTTC
>TRBV27|.|.|15|TRBJ2-1
CASSPGLPSYNEQFF
TGTGCCAGCAGTCCGGGCCTCCCTTCCTACAATGAGCAGTTCTTC
>TRBV7-3|.|once|16|TRBJ2-3
CASSPSGGPYTDTQYF
TGTGCCAGCAGCCCCAGTGGCGGGCCCTACACAGATACGCAGTATTTT
>TRBV18|.|.|13|TRBJ2-5
CASSPYSQETQYF
TGTGCCAGCTCACCCTACTCACAAGAGACCCAGTACTTC
>TRBV7-9|TRBD2|.|17|TRBJ2-7
CASSLGPEAGGTYEQYF
TGTGCCAGCAGCTTAGGCCCCGAGGCGGGGGGCACTTACGAGCAGTACTTC
>TRBV15|.|.|15|TRBJ1-4
CATSRGGTGHEKLFF
TGTGCCACCAGCAGAGGGGGAACAGGGCACGAAAAACTGTTTTTT
>TRBV19|.|once|13|TRBJ2-7
CASSIGGGYEQYF
TGTGCCAGTAGTATAGGAGGGGGCTACGAGCAGTACTTC